Listed here are 19 T cell receptor beta chains from one sample, sequenced in a study of cytomegalovirus exposure and HLA in healthy donors. Only in-frame clones appear in the TCRdb table, and some are missing; sequencing was by immunoSEQ multiplex PCR. The sample records tens of thousands of clones, about 91% being singletons. The sequenced sample consisted of PBMCs. These TCRs come from a woman younger than 45 in good health and CMV-seronegative.

This sequence joins TRBV7-6 and TRBJ2-3; possibly TRBD1 for D (7 bases). V was shortened by 2 bases and J by 4 bases, with 19 bases between the two germline ends. The CDR3 spans 17 residues. In germline, CDR1 is SGHVS, CDR2 FNYEAQ. CDR3 sequence reads: CASSLFSGGGASDTQYF. The CDR3 DNA reads TGTGCCAGCAGCTTATTTTCTGGAGGGGGCGCCTCAGATACGCAGTATTTT.

V usage is TRBV5-8 and J usage is TRBJ2-5; D not certain. This CDR3 is 12 amino acids long. Trimming removed 4 bases at V and 5 bases at J, with 9 bases between. Germline CDR1 reads SGHTS; CDR2 reads YDEGEE. CDR3 sequence: CASSEVPETQYF. CDR3 nucleotides: TGTGCCAGCAGCGAGGTTCCCGAGACCCAGTACTTC.

The rearrangement uses TRBV29-1 and TRBJ2-5; D might be TRBD2 (6 bases). With the DNA end fitting TRBJ2-7 better, the J assignment may be wrong. The CDR3 consists of 14 residues. Per the germline V gene, CDR1 is SQVTM and CDR2 is ANQGSEA. CDR3 residues: CSVEVSGSSYEQYF. The CDR3 bases are TGCAGCGTTGAAGTTTCCGGGAGCTCCTACGAGCAGTACTTC.

The table lists this clone with a count of one. J is TRBJ1-4 and V is TRBV5-1; D remains unclear. Per germline, CDR1 SGHRS and CDR2 YFSETQ. V lost 4 bases and J 0 bases, leaving 7 bases between the germline ends. The length of the CDR3 is 14 residues. In DNA, the CDR3 is TGCGCCAGCAGCGCCGGTGCAACTAATGAAAAACTGTTTTTT. Amino acids: CASSAGATNEKLFF. Variable domain in full (rest from reference TRBV5-1 and TRBJ1-4): KAGVTQTPRYLIKTRGQQVTLSCSPISGHRSVSWYQQTPGQGLQFLFEYFSETQRNKGNFPGRFSGRQFSNSRSEMNVSTLELGDSALYLCASSAGATNEKLFFGSGTQLSVL.

The V gene is TRBV7-3, the J gene TRBJ2-4; 7 bases agree with TRBD2. This CDR3 contains 15 residues. Per the germline V gene, CDR1 is SGHTA and CDR2 is FQGTGA. The trim removed 2 bases at V and 3 bases at J, leaving 4 bases unmatched. CDR3 protein: CASSLWLADKNIQYF. Here the CDR3 DNA reads TGTGCCAGCAGCTTATGGCTAGCGGACAAAAACATTCAGTACTTC.

The V call is TRBV19, the J call TRBJ1-2, with D possibly being TRBD1 (6 bases). CDR1 LNHDA and CDR2 SQIVND come from the germline V gene (reference sequence). This CDR3 contains 14 residues. Trimming took 5 bases from V and 4 from J, leaving 14 bases between them. The CDR3 loop is CASSRDTSTYGYTF. As DNA, the CDR3 is TGTGCCAGTAGTCGGGACACCTCTACCTATGGCTACACCTTC.

The V and J genes are TRBV4-2 and TRBJ2-1; the match to TRBD2 covers 13 bases. The germline V gene encodes CDR1 LGHNA and CDR2 YNFKEQ. This CDR3 is built from 17 residues. With 2 bases clipped from V and 6 bases from J, the junction kept 7 bases outside the gene matches. In DNA, the CDR3 is TGTGCCAGCAGCCAACCGACAACTAGCGGGAGGGCCAATGAGCAGTTCTTC. Translated: CASSQPTTSGRANEQFF.

The V and J genes are TRBV5-7 and TRBJ2-4; possible D gene TRBD1, 5 bases. TRBV5-7 is recorded as an ORF, its role being uncertain. This CDR3 contains 16 residues. The V and J ends lost 4 bases and 6 bases respectively, with 20 bases between them. The CDR3 sequence: CASSPIVGQDANIQYF. CDR3 coding DNA: TGTGCCAGCAGCCCGATCGTGGGGCAGGACGCAAACATTCAGTACTTC.

The chain links TRBV19 to TRBJ1-2, with D possibly matching TRBD1 (6 bases). The CDR3 runs to 14 residues. Germline V CDR1 and CDR2: LNHDA, SQIVND (reference sequence). The V end was cut by 5 bases, the J end by 6 bases, with 16 bases between. This CDR3 reads CASSPDTGFNGYTF. CDR3 bases: TGTGCCAGTAGTCCAGATACAGGGTTTAATGGCTACACCTTC.

The chain is built from TRBV11-2 and TRBJ1-1; 7 bases agree with TRBD1. J was trimmed by 2 bases and V by 4 bases; bases with no gene match: 13. CDR1 is SGHAT, CDR2 FQNNGV, per germline. This CDR3 has 17 amino acids. CDR3 region: CASSSAFAGGFNTEAFF. The CDR3 DNA is TGTGCCAGCAGCTCAGCGTTCGCAGGGGGATTTAACACTGAAGCTTTCTTT.

The V call is TRBV9, the J call TRBJ2-2; no definite D call. CDR3 length: 14 amino acids. Trimming took 4 bases from V and 8 from J, leaving 15 bases between them. Germline-derived CDR1 and CDR2 are SGDLS and YYNGEE. CDR3: CASSSQIVLGELFF. In DNA form, the CDR3 reads TGTGCCAGCAGCTCACAAATTGTATTGGGGGAGCTGTTTTTT.

The chain links TRBV7-2 to TRBJ2-7, with 11 bases lining up with TRBD1. The CDR3 runs to 16 residues. With 7 bases clipped from V and 0 bases from J, the junction kept 8 bases outside the gene matches. Germline CDR1 reads SGHTA; CDR2 reads FQGNSA. Written as DNA, the CDR3 is TGTGCCAGCAACCCTGGGACAGGGGGTCCCTCCTACGAGCAGTACTTC. Its protein product is CASNPGTGGPSYEQYF.

The V and J genes are TRBV11-2 and TRBJ1-3; D unclear. The CDR3 is 15 amino acids. Germline values: CDR1 SGHAT, CDR2 FQNNGV. The V and J ends lost 1 base and 0 bases respectively, with 7 bases between them. The CDR3 sequence: CASSLVRSSGNTIYF. CDR3 DNA sequence: TGTGCCAGCAGCTTAGTCCGGAGCTCTGGAAACACCATATATTTT.

This chain links TRBV7-8 with TRBJ2-7; TRBD2 matches at 8 bases. The V and J ends lost 2 bases and 3 bases, in that order; junction bases with no gene match: 3. The CDR3 is made up of 14 amino acids. CDR1 and CDR2 (germline): SGHVS, FQNEAQ. DNA of the CDR3: TGTGCCAGCAGCTTACTGGCGGGAGGCTACGAGCAGTACTTC. It codes for CASSLLAGGYEQYF.

This clone was recorded once. V and J are TRBV4-2 and TRBJ2-7; TRBD1 aligns across 10 bases. With V trimmed by 2 bases and J by 2 bases, 6 bases remained unmatched. The CDR3 extends over 16 amino acids. Germline loops: CDR1 LGHNA, CDR2 YNFKEQ. DNA of the CDR3: TGTGCCAGCAGCCAACAGAATGGACAGGGGGCCTACGAGCAGTACTTC. Its protein is CASSQQNGQGAYEQYF.

The V and J genes are TRBV2 and TRBJ1-1, with 7 nucleotides matching TRBD1. CDR3 length: 13 amino acids. Germline V CDR1 and CDR2: SNHLY, FYNNEI. Trimming removed 7 bases from V and 1 base from J; junction bases left unmatched: 3. The CDR3 DNA is TGTGCCAGCAAACAGGGGTGGAACACTGAAGCTTTCTTT. It yields the protein CASKQGWNTEAFF. The variable domain in full, completed from reference TRBV2 and TRBJ1-1, reads EPEVTQTPSHQVTQMGQEVILRCVPISNHLYFYWYRQILGQKVEFLVSFYNNEISEKSEIFDDQFSVERPDGSNFTLKIRSTKLEDSAMYFCASKQGWNTEAFFGQGTRLTVV.

V gene TRBV7-3 combines with J gene TRBJ2-2; the match to TRBD2 covers 13 bases. CDR3 length: 15 amino acids. CDR1 and CDR2 (germline): SGHTA, FQGTGA. Trimming removed 2 bases from V and 7 bases from J; junction bases left unmatched: 1. CDR3 DNA: TGTGCCAGCAGCTTAGGGACTAGCGGGATCGGGGAGCTGTTTTTT. Translating it yields CASSLGTSGIGELFF.

This rearrangement joins TRBV7-2 to TRBJ2-7; 14 bases match TRBD2. Germline V lookup: CDR1 SGHTA, CDR2 FQGNSA. The CDR3 runs 16 residues. The junction had 8 bases not matched to a gene; V was cut back by 4 bases and J by 6 bases. The CDR3 loop reads CASSSPTGTSGSEQYF. The DNA for the CDR3 is TGTGCCAGCAGCTCGCCCACCGGGACTAGCGGGAGCGAGCAGTACTTC.

Regarding this clone: An end of the junction does not agree with germline; a read error may underlie this. The J gene is TRBJ2-7, the V gene TRBV5-6, with a tentative D call TRBD1 (6 bases). The germline V gene has CDR1 SGHDT and CDR2 YYEEEE. This CDR3 is 14 amino acids long. The CDR3 sequence: CASRLVGAEDEQYF. The DNA of the CDR3 is TGTGCCAGCAGGTTGGTGGGGGCTGAGGACGAGCAGTACTTC.